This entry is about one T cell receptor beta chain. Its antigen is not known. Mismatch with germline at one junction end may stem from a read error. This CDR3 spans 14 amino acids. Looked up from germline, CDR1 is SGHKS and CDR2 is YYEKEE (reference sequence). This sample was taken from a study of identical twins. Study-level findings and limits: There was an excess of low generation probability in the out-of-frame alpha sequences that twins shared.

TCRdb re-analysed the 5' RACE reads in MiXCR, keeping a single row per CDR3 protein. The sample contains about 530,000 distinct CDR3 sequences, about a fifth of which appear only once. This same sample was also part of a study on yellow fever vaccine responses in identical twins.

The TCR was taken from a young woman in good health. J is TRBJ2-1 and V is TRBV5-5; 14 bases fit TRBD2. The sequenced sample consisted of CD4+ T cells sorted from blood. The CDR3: CASSLGPGTSGGYF. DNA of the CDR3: TGTGCCAGCAGCTTGGGGCCAGGGACTAGCGGGGGTTATTTC.